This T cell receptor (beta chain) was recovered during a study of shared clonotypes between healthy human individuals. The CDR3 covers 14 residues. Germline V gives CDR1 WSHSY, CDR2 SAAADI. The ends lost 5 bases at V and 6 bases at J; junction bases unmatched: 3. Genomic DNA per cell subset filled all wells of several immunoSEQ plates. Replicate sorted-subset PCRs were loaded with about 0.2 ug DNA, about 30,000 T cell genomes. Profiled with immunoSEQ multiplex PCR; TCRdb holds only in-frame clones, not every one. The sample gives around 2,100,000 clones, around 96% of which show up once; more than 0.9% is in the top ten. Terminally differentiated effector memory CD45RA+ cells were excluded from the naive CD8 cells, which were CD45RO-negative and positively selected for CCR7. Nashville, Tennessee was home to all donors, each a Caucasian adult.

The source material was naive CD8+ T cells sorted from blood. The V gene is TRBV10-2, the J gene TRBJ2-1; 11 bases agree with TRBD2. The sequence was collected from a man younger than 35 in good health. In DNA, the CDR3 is TGCGCCAGCAGTACTAGCGGGAGTCTCAATGAGCAGTTCTTC. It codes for CASSTSGSLNEQFF.